This TCR beta chain was retrieved from a study of metastatic and nonmetastatic thyroid tumors. Study information: The authors compared repertoires across blood and tumor or nodule tissue from malignant and benign thyroid patients.

Whole-study findings and limits: In both blood and tumor samples, TCR beta diversity was reported significantly higher for malignant than benign nodules.

Authors' processing steps: The study built a papillary thyroid cancer distant-metastasis classifier from CDR3 differences across clinicopathological groups. TCRdb re-called the PCR reads with MiXCR. TCRdb's processing, not the authors' own work, is the source of the V and J calls. In the table there are approximately 19,000 clones, around a sixth of which are singletons. Germline V gene lookup returns CDR1 MNHNS and CDR2 SASEGT. V lost 5 bases and J 4 bases, leaving 15 bases between the germline ends. The CDR3 covers 15 residues. This clone was recorded at least ten times. Its antigen remains unidentified. All patients reached thyroid surgery having received no treatment beforehand.

The clonotype was recovered from a female donor with papillary thyroid cancer or a benign thyroid nodule (not recorded which). Some clones in this sample may be carry-over from other donors' samples. The source material was blood. This rearrangement joins TRBV6-1 to TRBJ2-1; D is possibly TRBD1 or TRBD2 (5 bases each). The CDR3 protein is CASSLRDPKYNEQFF. The CDR3 DNA reads TGTGCCAGCAGTCTCCGGGACCCGAAATACAATGAGCAGTTCTTC.